This TCR beta chain was captured in a study of blood T cell repertoires in COVID-19. As for the study in general: Acute-phase and convalescent COVID-19 samples originated in the United States, Italy and Spain.

Seattle researchers signed up patients amid active infection and tracked them longitudinally. The CDR3 consists of 12 residues. V lost 7 bases and J 1 base, leaving 8 bases between the germline ends. CDR1 is SQVTM and CDR2 is ANQGSEA in the germline V gene. In the original analysis: Scientists estimated how many nucleated cells there were by amplifying reference gene primers. The repertoire was sequenced with immunoSEQ multiplex PCR; TCRdb's copy has only in-frame clones and lacks some. V and J calls and clone size are given by that table; D and trimming were obtained from the DNA. The sample has 290,000 or so clones, 80% to 95% seen once; the top ten hold around 2%.

V usage is TRBV29-1 and J usage is TRBJ1-3, with D tentatively TRBD1 (6 bases). Sequenced sample: peripheral blood. The receptor was derived from a woman aged 25 to 39 with COVID-19, enrolled during active disease. The CDR3 spells CSAGTSGNTIYF. The CDR3 DNA sequence: TGCAGCGCTGGGACATCTGGAAACACCATATATTTT.